This entry features one T cell receptor (beta chain) sequence. As yet, its antigen is unknown. This record belongs to a study of vaccination and CD4 T cells after COVID-19. Turning to the study itself: Cells were stimulated with overlapping spike peptide pools from SARS-CoV-2, HCoV-NL63, HCoV-OC43 and HCoV-229E.

Treatment in this sample: approximately 9-day PBMC culture with coronavirus spike peptide pools or control peptides (ViraFEST assay). ViraFEST used peptide pools to expand antigen-specific T cells before TCR sequencing. PCR positivity was dated March to December 2020, before US Alpha, Beta and Delta variants. V gave up 2 bases and J gave up 8 bases, with 15 bases separating them. Germline CDR1 reads MNHEY; CDR2 reads SVGEGT. The CDR3 has 14 residues. Sequenced with the Oncomine TCR Beta short-read assay was DNA taken from cultured CD4+ T cells. TCRdb re-derived calls from the PCR reads in MiXCR, one entry per CDR3 protein. The sample records about 10,000 distinct CDR3 sequences, 45% to 60% being singletons.

The chain employs TRBV6-2 or TRBV6-3 and TRBJ1-2; D is unclear. Source material: CD4+ T cells from blood, cultured in vitro. The TCR originated in a human donor who had recovered from COVID-19. The CDR3 DNA is TGTGCCAGCAGTTACAGAGGCAGCATCAGGGGCTACACCTTC. It yields the protein CASSYRGSIRGYTF.